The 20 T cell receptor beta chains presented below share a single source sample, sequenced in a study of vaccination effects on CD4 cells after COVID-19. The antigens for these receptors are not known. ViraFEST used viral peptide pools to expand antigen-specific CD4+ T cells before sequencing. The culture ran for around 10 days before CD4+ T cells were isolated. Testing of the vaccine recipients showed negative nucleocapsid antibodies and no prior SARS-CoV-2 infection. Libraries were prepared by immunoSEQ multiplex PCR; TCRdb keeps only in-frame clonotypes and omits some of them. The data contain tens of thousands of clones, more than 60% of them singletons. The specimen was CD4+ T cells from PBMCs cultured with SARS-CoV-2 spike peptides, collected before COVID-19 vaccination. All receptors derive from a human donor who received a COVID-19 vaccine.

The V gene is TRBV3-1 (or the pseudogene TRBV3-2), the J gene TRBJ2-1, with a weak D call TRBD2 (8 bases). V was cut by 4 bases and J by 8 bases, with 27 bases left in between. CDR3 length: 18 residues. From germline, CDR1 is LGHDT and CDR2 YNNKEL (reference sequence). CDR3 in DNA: TGTGCCAGCAGCCTCCTAGGGGGCGGGGGGTGGCCTCCGGATGAGCAGTTCTTC. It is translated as CASSLLGGGGWPPDEQFF.

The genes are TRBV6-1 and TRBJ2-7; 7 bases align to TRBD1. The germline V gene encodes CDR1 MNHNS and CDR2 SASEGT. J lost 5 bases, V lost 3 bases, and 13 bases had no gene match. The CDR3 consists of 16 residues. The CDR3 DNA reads TGTGCCAGCAGTGAGTTATCTAGGACAGGAAGTCACGAGCAGTACTTC. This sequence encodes CASSELSRTGSHEQYF.

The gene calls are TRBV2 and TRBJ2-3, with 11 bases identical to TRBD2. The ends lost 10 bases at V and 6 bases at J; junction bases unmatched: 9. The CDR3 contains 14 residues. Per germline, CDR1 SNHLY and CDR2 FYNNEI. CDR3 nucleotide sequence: TGTGCCACCCGCTTGTTAGCGGGAGGGGATACGCAGTATTTT. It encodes CATRLLAGGDTQYF. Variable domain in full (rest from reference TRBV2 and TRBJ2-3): EPEVTQTPSHQVTQMGQEVILRCVPISNHLYFYWYRQILGQKVEFLVSFYNNEISEKSEIFDDQFSVERPDGSNFTLKIRSTKLEDSAMYFCATRLLAGGDTQYFGPGTRLTVL.

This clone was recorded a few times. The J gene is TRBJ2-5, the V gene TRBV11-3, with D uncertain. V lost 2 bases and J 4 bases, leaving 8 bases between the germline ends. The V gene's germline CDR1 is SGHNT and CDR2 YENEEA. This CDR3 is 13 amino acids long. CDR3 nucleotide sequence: TGTGCCAGCAGCTTAAACTTGAGAGAGACCCAGTACTTC. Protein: CASSLNLRETQYF.

The CDR3 region is CSASGAGFSETQYF. The DNA of the CDR3 is TGCAGTGCCAGTGGGGCAGGGTTCAGCGAGACCCAGTACTTC. The chain uses TRBV20-1 and TRBJ2-5; D is possibly TRBD1 (5 bases). This CDR3 region has 14 residues. CDR1 and CDR2 (germline): DFQATT, SNEGSKA (reference sequence). Between the trimmed V and J ends, which lost 6 bases and 5 bases, there was a span of 19 bases.

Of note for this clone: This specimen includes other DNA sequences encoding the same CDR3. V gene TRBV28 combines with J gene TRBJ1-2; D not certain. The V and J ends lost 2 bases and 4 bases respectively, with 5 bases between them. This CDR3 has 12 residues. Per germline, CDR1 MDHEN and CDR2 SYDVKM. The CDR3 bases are TGTGCCAGCAGTTTAAATAGCTATGGCTACACCTTC. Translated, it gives CASSLNSYGYTF.

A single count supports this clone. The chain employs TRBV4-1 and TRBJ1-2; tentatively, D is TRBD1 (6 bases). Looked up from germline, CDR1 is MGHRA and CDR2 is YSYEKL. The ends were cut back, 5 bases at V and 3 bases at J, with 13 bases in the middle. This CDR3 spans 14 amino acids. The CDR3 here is CASSSQGWDYGYTF. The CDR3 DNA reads TGCGCCAGCAGCTCCCAGGGGTGGGACTATGGCTACACCTTC.

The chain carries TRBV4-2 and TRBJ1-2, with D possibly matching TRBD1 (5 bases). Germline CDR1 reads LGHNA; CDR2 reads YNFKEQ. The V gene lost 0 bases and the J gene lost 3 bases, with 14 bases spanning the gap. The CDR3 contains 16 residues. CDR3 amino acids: CASSQDMAGSHYGYTF. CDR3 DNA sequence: TGTGCCAGCAGCCAAGATATGGCAGGGTCTCACTATGGCTACACCTTC.

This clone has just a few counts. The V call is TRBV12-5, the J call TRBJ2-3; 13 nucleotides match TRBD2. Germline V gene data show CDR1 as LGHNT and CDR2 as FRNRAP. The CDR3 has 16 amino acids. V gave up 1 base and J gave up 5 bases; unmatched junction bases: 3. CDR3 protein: CASGLGLAGGGDTQYF. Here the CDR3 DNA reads TGTGCTAGTGGTTTGGGACTAGCGGGGGGTGGAGATACGCAGTATTTT.

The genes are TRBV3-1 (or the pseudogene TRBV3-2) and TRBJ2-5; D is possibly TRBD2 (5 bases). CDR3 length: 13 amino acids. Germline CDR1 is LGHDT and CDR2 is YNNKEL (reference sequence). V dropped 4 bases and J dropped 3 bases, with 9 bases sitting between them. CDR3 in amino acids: CASSRGEKETQYF. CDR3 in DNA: TGTGCCAGCAGCCGGGGAGAGAAAGAGACCCAGTACTTC.

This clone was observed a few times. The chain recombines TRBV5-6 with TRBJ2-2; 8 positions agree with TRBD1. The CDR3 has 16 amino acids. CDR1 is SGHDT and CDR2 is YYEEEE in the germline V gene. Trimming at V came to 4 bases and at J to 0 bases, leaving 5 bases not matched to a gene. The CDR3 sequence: CASSRYRGTNTGELFF. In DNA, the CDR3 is TGTGCCAGCAGCCGATACAGGGGGACGAACACCGGGGAGCTGTTTTTT.

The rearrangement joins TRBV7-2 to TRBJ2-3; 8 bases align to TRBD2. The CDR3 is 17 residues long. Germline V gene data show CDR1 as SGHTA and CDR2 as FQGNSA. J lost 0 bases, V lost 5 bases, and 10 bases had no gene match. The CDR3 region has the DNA TGTGCCAGCAGCAATGGGTGGCGGGGGGTTAGCACAGATACGCAGTATTTT. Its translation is CASSNGWRGVSTDTQYF.

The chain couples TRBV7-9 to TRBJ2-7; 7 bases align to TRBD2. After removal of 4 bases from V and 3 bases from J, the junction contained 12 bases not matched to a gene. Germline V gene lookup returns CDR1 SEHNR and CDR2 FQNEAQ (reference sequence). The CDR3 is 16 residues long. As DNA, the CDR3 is TGTGCCAGCAGCTCCTCGCGGGAGAGGGAAGGCTACGAGCAGTACTTC. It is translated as CASSSSREREGYEQYF.

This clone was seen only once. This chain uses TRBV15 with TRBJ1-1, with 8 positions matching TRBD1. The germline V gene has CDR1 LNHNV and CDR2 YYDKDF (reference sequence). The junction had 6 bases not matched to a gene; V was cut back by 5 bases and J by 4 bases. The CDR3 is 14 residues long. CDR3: CATSDRQGLTEAFF. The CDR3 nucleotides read TGTGCCACCAGCGACCGACAGGGGCTCACTGAAGCTTTCTTT.

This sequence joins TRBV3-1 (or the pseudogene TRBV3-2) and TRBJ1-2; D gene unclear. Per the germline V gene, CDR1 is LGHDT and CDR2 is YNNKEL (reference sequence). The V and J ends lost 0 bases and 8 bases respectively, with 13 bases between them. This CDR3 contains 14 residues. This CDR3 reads CASSQDQIRGGYTF. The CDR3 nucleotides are TGTGCCAGCAGCCAAGATCAGATCCGAGGGGGCTACACCTTC.

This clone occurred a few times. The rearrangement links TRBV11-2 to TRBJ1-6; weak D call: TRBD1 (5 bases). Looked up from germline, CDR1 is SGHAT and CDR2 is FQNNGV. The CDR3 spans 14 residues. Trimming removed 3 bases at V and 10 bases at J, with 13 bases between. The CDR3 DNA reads TGTGCCAGCAGCTTCCAGACGGGGCAATCACCCCTCCACTTT. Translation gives CASSFQTGQSPLHF.

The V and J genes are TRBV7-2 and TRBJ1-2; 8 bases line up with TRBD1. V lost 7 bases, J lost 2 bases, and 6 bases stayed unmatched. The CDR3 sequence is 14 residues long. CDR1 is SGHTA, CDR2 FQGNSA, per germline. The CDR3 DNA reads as TGTGCCAGCACGGAAGGACAGGGCAACTATGGCTACACCTTC. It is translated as CASTEGQGNYGYTF.

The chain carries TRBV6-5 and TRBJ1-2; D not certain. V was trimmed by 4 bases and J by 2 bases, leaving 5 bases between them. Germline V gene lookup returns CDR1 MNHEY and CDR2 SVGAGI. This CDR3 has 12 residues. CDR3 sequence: CASSLPNYGYTF. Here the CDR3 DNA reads TGTGCCAGCAGTTTACCAAACTATGGCTACACCTTC.

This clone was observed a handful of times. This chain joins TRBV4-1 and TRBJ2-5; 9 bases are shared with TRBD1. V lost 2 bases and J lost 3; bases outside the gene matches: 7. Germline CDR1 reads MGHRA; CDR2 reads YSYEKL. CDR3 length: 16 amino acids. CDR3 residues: CASSQPPGQGKETQYF. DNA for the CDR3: TGCGCCAGCAGCCAACCCCCGGGACAGGGAAAAGAGACCCAGTACTTC.

CDR3 residues: CASSLRGSSGNTIYF. The CDR3 coding sequence is TGTGCCAGCAGCCTCCGCGGGTCCTCTGGAAACACCATATATTTT. V is TRBV27 and J is TRBJ1-3; no definite D call. V was pared by 6 bases and J by 0 bases, with 12 bases between. CDR1 MNHEY and CDR2 SMNVEV come from the germline V gene (reference sequence). This CDR3 contains 15 residues.